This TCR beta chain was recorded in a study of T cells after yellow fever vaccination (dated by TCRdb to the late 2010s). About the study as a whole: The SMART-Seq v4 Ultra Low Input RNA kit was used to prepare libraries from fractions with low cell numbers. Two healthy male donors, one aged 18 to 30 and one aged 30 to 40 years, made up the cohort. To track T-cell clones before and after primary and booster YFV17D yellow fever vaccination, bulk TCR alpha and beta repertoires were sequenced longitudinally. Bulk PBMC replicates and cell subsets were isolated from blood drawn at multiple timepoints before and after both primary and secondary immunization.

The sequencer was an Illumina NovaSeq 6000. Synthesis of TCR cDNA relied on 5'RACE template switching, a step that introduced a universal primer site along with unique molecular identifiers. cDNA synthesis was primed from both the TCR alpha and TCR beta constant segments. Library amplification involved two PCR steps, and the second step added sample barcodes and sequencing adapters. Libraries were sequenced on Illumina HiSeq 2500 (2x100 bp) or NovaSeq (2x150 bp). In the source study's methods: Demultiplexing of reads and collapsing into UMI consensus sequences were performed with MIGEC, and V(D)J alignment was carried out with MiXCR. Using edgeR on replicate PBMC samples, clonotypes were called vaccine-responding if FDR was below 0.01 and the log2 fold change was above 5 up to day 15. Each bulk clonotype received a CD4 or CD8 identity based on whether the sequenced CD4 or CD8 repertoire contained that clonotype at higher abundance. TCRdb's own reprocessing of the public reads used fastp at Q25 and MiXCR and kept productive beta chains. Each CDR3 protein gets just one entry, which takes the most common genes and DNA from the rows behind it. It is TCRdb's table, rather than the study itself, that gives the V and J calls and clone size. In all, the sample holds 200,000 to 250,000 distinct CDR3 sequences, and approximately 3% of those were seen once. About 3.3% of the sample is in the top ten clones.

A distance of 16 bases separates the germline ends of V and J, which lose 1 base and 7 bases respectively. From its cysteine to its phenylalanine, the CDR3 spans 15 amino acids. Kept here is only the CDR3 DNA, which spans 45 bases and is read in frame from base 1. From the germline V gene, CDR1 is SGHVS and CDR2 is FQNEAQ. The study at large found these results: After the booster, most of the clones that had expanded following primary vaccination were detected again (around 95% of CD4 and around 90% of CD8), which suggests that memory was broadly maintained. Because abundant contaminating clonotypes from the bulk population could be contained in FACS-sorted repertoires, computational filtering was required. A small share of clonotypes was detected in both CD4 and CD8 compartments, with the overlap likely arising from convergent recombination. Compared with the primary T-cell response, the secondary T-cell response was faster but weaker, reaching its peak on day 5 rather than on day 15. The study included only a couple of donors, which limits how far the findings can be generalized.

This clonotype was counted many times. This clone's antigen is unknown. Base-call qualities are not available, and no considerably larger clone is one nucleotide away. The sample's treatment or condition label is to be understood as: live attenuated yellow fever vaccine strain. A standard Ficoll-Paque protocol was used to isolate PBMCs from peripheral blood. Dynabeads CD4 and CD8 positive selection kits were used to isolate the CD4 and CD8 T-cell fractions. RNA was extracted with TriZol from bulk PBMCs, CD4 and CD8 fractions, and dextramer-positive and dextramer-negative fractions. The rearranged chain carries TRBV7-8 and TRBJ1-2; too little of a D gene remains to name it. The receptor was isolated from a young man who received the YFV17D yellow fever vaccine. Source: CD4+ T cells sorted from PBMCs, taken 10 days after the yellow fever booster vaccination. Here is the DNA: TGTGCCAGCAGCTTAGTTCCAGACTCGTACCGTGGCTACACCTTC. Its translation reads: CASSLVPDSYRGYTF.